This T cell receptor beta chain was identified during a study of T-cell reconstitution after alpha-beta-depleted transplantation in children. This clonotype has just a few counts. Its specificity is unknown. Study-wide findings and caveats: It was surviving recipient T cells and thymic progenitors that gave some patients high TCRbeta diversity at day 60. Several hundred graft clones that had expanded were reportedly the source of alpha-beta T cells about two months after transplant.

Unique molecular identifiers were incorporated during preparation of the TCRbeta library. Via MiXCR, TCRdb re-called the PCR reads, giving one row per CDR3 protein. This table has about 870,000 distinct CDR3 sequences, about 15% appearing once. The receptor comes from a male patient between 10 and 17 years old who had a stem cell transplant for acute lymphoblastic leukemia, so the T cells may come from the graft donor. The specimen was PBMCs, mostly from graft donor cells, collected 360 days after TCRalphabeta/CD19-depleted stem cell transplant.

This CDR3 reads CATKGLAGGAEQYF. The CDR3 DNA is TGTGCCACCAAGGGACTAGCGGGAGGGGCCGAGCAGTACTTC. The rearrangement links TRBV6-1 to TRBJ2-7; 16 positions match TRBD2. The length of the CDR3 is 14 residues. From germline, CDR1 is MNHNS and CDR2 SASEGT. The ends lost 10 bases at V and 6 bases at J; junction bases unmatched: 6.